This T cell receptor beta chain was observed in a study of shared clonotypes between healthy human individuals. Looking at the study overall: Per donor, three plates held CD4 naive cells, three held CD4 memory, two held CD8 naive and one held CD8 memory.

On this clone: Within the sample, other DNA sequences also encode this same CDR3.

This table comes from immunoSEQ multiplex PCR, and its TCRdb copy is limited to in-frame clones, with some not included. Of around 940,000 clones listed, over 75% are singletons. Germline CDR1 is SGHRS and CDR2 is YFSETQ. This CDR3 is 15 amino acids long. Trimming stripped 2 bases from V and 0 bases from J, with 11 bases between. Material: memory CD4+ T cells sorted from blood. Stated subset: CD45RA-negative fraction. This clonotype originated in a man aged 18 to 30 in good health. V is TRBV5-1 and J is TRBJ1-1; weak D call: TRBD1 (5 bases). The CDR3 is CASSFGTSMNTEAFF. In nucleotides, the CDR3 is TGCGCCAGCAGCTTTGGGACGTCCATGAACACTGAAGCTTTCTTT.